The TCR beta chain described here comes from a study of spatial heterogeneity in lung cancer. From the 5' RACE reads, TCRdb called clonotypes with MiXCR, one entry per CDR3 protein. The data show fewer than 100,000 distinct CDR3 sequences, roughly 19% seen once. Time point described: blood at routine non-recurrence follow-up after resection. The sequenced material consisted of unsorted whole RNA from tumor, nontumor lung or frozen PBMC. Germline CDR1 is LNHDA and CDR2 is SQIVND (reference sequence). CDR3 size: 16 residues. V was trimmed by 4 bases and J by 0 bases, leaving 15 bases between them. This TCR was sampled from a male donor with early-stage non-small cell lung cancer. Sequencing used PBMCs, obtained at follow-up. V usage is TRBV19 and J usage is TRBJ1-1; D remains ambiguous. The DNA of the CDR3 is TGTGCCAGTAGTAGCCTAAGAGGGCCAGTGAACACTGAAGCTTTCTTT. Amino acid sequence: CASSSLRGPVNTEAFF.